This TCR beta chain was obtained from a study of blood T cell repertoires in COVID-19. Clinical history as reported by participants underpinned cohort assignment. Authors' processing steps: Amplified reference gene primers provided the basis for estimating nucleated cell counts. Some clones are missing from TCRdb's copy, which holds only in-frame ones; the method was immunoSEQ multiplex PCR. The V and J calls and clone size are taken from that table; D and trimming were inferred from the DNA. Of 360,000 or so clones listed, more than 75% were seen once; the top ten hold around 3%. The specimen sequenced was PBMCs or T cells enriched from blood (not recorded which). The TCR comes from a woman in her twenties or thirties who had recovered from COVID-19.

DNA for the CDR3: TGTGCCAGCAGCCCACAAGGACTAGCGGGAACCTACGAGCAGTACTTC. Translation: CASSPQGLAGTYEQYF. V is TRBV7-8 and J is TRBJ2-7; TRBD2 agrees at 12 bases. V shed 5 bases and J 2 bases; nucleotides not matched to a gene: 7. Germline loops: CDR1 SGHVS, CDR2 FQNEAQ. The CDR3 is 16 residues long.